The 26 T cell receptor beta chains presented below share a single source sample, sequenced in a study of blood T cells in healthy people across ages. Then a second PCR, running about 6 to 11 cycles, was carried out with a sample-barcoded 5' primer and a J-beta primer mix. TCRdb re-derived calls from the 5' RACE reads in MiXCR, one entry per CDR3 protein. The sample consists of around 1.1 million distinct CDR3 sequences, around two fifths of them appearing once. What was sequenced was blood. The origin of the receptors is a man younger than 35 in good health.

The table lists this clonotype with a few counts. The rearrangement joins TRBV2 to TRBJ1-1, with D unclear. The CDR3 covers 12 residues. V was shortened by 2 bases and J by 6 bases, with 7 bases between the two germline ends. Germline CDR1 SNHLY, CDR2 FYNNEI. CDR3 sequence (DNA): TGTGCCAGCAGTGAACGGGAATCTGAAGCTTTCTTT. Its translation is CASSERESEAFF.

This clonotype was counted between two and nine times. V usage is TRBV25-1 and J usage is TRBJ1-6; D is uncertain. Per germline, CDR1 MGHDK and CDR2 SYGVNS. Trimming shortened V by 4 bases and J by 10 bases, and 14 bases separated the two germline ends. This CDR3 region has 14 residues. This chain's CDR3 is CASSALTPGSPLHF. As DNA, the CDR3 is TGTGCCAGCAGTGCTTTGACTCCTGGATCACCCCTCCACTTT. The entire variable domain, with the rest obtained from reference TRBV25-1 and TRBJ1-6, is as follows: EADIYQTPRYLVIGTGKKITLECSQTMGHDKMYWYQQDPGMELHLIHYSYGVNSTEKGDLSSESTVSRIRTEHFPLTLESARPSHTSQYLCASSALTPGSPLHFGNGTRLTVT.

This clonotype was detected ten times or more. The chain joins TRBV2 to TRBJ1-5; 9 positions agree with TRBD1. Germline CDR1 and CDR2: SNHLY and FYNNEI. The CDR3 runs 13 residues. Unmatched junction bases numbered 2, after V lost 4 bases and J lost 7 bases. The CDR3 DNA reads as TGTGCCAGCAGTGGGGACAGGGACCAGCCCCAGCATTTT. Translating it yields CASSGDRDQPQHF. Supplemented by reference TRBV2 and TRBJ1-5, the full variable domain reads EPEVTQTPSHQVTQMGQEVILRCVPISNHLYFYWYRQILGQKVEFLVSFYNNEISEKSEIFDDQFSVERPDGSNFTLKIRSTKLEDSAMYFCASSGDRDQPQHFGDGTRLSIL.

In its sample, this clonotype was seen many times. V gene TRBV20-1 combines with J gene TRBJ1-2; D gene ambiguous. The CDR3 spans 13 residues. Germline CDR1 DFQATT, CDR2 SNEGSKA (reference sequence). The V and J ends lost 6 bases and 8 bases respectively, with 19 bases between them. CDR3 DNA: TGCAGTGCGACCCCCCGCGCTCGCCGCGGCTACACCTTC. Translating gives CSATPRARRGYTF.

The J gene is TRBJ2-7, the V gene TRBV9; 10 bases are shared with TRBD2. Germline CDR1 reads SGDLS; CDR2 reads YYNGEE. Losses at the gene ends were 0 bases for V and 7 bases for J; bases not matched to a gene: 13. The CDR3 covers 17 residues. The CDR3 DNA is TGTGCCAGCAGCGTAGTAGTGAGCGGGGGGGAAAACAATGAGCAGTACTTC. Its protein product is CASSVVVSGGENNEQYF.

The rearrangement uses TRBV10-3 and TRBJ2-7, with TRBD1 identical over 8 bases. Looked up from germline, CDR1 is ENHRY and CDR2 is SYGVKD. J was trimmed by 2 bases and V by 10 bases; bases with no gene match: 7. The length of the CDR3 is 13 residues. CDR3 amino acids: CATADRETYEQYF. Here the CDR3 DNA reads TGTGCCACCGCGGACAGGGAGACCTACGAGCAGTACTTC.

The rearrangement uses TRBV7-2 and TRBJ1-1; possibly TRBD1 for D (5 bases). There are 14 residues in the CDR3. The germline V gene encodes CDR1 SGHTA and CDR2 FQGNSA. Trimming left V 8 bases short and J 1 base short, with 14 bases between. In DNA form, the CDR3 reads TGTGCCAGCGCACCTGGGGGGGGGAACACTGAAGCTTTCTTT. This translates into CASAPGGGNTEAFF.

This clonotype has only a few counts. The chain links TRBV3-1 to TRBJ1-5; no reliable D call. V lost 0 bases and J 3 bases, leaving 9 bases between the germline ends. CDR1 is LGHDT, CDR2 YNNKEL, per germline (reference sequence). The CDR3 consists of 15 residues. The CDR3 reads CASSQDFGNNQPQHF. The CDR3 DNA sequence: TGTGCCAGCAGCCAAGATTTTGGGAACAATCAGCCCCAGCATTTT.

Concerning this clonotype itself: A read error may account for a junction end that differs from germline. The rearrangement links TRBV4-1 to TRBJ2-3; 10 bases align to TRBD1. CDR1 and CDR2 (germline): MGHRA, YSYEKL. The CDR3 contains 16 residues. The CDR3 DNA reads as TGCACCAGCAGCCGAGGGGGGACAGGGGAAACAGATACGCAGTATTTT. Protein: CTSSRGGTGETDTQYF.

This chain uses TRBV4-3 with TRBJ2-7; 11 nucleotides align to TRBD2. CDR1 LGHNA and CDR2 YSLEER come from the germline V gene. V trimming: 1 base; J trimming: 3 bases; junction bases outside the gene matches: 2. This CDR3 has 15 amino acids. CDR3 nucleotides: TGCGCCAGCAGCCAAGCGACTAGCGGGGTCTACGAGCAGTACTTC. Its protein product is CASSQATSGVYEQYF.

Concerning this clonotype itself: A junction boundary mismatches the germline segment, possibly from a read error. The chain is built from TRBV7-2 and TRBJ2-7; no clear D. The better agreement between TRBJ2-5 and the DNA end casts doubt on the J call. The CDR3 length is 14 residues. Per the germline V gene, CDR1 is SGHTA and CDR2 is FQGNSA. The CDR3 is CASSLVGNQETQYF. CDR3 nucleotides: TGTGCCAGCAGCTTAGTGGGGAACCAGGAGACCCAGTACTTC.

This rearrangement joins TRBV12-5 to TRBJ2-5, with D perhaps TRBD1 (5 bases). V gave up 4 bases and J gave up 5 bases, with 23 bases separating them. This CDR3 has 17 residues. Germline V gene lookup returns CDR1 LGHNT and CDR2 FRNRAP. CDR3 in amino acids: CASGWGPRASSVETQYF. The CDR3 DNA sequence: TGTGCTAGTGGTTGGGGCCCCCGGGCTTCCTCTGTGGAGACCCAGTACTTC.

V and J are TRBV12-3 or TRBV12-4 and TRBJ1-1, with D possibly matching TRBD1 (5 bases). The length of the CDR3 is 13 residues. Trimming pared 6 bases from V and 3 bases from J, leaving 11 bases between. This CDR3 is CASRLSRDTEAFF. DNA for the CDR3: TGTGCCAGCAGGCTTTCCAGGGACACTGAAGCTTTCTTT.

DNA for the CDR3: TGTGCCAGCAGCCAAGAATCCACTGGATCGGGCTACACCTTC. This sequence encodes CASSQESTGSGYTF. J is TRBJ1-2 and V is TRBV3-1; D call uncertain. Germline assignment: CDR1 LGHDT and CDR2 YNNKEL (reference sequence). V was cut by 0 bases and J by 8 bases, with 13 bases left in between. CDR3 length: 14 residues.

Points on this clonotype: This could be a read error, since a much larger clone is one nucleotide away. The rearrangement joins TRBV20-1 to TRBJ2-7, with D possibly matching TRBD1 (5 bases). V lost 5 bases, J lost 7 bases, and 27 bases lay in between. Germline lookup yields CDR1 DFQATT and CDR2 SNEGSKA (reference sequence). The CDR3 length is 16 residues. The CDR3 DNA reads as TGCAGTGCTCGCCCAGGGCGGCGAGCGAGTCTCAATGAGCAGTACTTC. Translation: CSARPGRRASLNEQYF.

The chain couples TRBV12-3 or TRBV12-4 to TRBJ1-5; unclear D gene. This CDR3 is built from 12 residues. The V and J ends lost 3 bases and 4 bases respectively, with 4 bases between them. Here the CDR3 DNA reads TGTGCCAGCAGTTTCGTTAATCAGCCCCAGCATTTT. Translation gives CASSFVNQPQHF.

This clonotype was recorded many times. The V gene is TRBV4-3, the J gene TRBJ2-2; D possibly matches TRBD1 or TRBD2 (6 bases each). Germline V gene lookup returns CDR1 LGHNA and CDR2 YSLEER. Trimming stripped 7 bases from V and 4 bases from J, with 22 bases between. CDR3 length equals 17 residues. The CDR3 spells CASTEDSPGAGTGELFF. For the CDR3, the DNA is TGCGCCAGCACTGAAGATTCCCCGGGGGCAGGCACCGGGGAGCTGTTTTTT.

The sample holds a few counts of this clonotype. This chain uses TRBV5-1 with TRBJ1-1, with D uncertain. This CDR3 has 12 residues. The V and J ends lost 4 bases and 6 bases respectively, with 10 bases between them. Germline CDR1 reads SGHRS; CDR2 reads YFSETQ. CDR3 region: CASSPGSAEAFF. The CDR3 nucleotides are TGCGCCAGCAGCCCCGGGTCGGCTGAAGCTTTCTTT.

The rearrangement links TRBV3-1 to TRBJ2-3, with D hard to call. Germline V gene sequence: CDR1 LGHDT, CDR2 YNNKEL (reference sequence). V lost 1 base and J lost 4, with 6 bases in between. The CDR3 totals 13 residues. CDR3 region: CASSQAVADTQYF. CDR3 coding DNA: TGTGCCAGCAGCCAAGCTGTTGCAGATACGCAGTATTTT.

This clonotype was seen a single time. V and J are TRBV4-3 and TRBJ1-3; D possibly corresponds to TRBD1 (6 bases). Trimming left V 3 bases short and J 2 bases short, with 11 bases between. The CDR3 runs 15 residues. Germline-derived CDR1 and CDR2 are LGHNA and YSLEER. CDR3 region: CASSQNQGTGNTIYF. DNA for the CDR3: TGCGCCAGCAGCCAGAACCAGGGGACTGGAAACACCATATATTTT.

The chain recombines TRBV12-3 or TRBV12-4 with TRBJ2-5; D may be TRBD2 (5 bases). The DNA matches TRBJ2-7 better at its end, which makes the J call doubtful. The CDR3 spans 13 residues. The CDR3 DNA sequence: TGTGCCAGCATTGTATCTTCGGGGTTCGAGCAGTACTTC. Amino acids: CASIVSSGFEQYF.

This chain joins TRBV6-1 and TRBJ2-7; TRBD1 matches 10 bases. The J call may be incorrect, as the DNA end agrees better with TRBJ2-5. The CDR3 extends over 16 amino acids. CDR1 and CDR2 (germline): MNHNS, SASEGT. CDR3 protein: CASSDRDRGPTETQYF. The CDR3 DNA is TGTGCCAGCAGTGACAGAGACAGGGGGCCGACGGAGACCCAGTACTTC.

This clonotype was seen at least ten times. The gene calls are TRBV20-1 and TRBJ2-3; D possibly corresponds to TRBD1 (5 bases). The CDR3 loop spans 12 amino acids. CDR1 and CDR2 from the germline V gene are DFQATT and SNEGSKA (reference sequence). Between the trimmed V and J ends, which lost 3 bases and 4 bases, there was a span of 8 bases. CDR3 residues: CSARTDPDTQYF. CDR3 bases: TGCAGTGCTAGGACAGACCCAGATACGCAGTATTTT.

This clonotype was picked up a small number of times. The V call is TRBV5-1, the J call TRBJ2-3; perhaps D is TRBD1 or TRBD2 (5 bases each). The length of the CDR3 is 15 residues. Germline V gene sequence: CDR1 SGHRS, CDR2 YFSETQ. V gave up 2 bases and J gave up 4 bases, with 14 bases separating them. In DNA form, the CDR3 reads TGCGCCAGCAGCTTCGGTGGGGCGAGGGCAGATACGCAGTATTTT. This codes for CASSFGGARADTQYF.

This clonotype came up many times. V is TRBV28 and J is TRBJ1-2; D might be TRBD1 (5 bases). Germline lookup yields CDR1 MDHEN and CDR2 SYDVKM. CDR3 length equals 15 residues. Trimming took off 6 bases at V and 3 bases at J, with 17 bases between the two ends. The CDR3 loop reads CASSTGTVGYYGYTF. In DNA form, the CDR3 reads TGTGCCAGCAGCACCGGGACGGTGGGATACTATGGCTACACCTTC.

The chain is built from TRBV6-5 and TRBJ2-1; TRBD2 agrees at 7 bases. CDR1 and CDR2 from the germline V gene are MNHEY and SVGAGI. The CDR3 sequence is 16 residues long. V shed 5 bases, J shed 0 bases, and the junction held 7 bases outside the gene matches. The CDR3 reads CASSPVGGSSYNEQFF. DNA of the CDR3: TGTGCCAGCAGTCCGGTCGGGGGGAGCTCCTACAATGAGCAGTTCTTC.